Shown below are 5 T cell receptor beta chains from a single sample sequenced in a study of CD8+CD57+ T cells in acquired aplastic anemia. The sequenced patients had an expansion of CD8+CD57+ cells seen by flow cytometry. Genomic DNA provided the template from which TCR beta VDJ and CDR3 profiles were obtained. TCRdb ran MiXCR on the reads and lists one entry per CDR3 protein. This sample has around 290,000 distinct CDR3 sequences, with roughly 59% found just once. Input material: sorted CD4+, CD8+, or CD8+CD57+ T cells (not recorded which) from PBMCs. Receptors originate from a human donor with aplastic anemia.

The chain joins TRBV7-9 to TRBJ2-5; 12 bases map to TRBD1. Germline CDR1 is SEHNR and CDR2 is FQNEAQ (reference sequence). The CDR3 is 16 residues long. The V segment lost 5 bases and the J segment 5 bases; nucleotides outside the gene matches: 9. CDR3 in DNA: TGTGCCAGCAGCCCTATTGGGACAGGGGGCGCGGAGACCCAGTACTTC. Protein product: CASSPIGTGGAETQYF.

The chain links TRBV10-3 to TRBJ1-4; no clear D. V was shortened by 9 bases and J by 8 bases, with 16 bases between the two germline ends. In germline, CDR1 is ENHRY, CDR2 SYGVKD. This CDR3 contains 13 residues. DNA for the CDR3: TGTGCCATTACTCCCACCGGAGGAGAAAAACTGTTTTTT. Protein product: CAITPTGGEKLFF.

This clonotype was recorded many times. The gene calls are TRBV29-1 and TRBJ2-7; 14 bases match TRBD2. CDR1 is SQVTM and CDR2 is ANQGSEA in the germline V gene. The length of the CDR3 is 13 residues. The ends lost 6 bases at V and 5 bases at J; junction bases unmatched: 3. CDR3 sequence (DNA): TGCAGCGTGGGACTAGCGGGAGAAAACGAGCAGTACTTC. This encodes CSVGLAGENEQYF.

V usage is TRBV6-5 and J usage is TRBJ1-1; 7 positions agree with TRBD1. Germline loops: CDR1 MNHEY, CDR2 SVGAGI. J was trimmed by 4 bases and V by 2 bases; bases with no gene match: 4. This CDR3 is built from 14 residues. CDR3 DNA sequence: TGTGCCAGCAGTTACGGCTCAGGGGGCACTGAAGCTTTCTTT. It specifies CASSYGSGGTEAFF.

The rearrangement links TRBV6-1 to TRBJ2-1; D might be TRBD1 (5 bases). Germline-derived CDR1 and CDR2 are MNHNS and SASEGT. The V end was cut by 2 bases, the J end by 3 bases, with 8 bases between. This CDR3 is built from 14 residues. DNA of the CDR3: TGTGCCAGCAGTGAATCACAGGACTACAATGAGCAGTTCTTC. This translates into CASSESQDYNEQFF.